This TCR beta chain appears in the sequencing data of a study of CD8+ T cells in alopecia areata. CDR1 is WSHSY, CDR2 SAAADI, per germline. The V and J ends lost 6 bases and 4 bases, in that order; junction bases with no gene match: 4. There are 15 residues in the CDR3. RNA was extracted and reverse transcribed into cDNA as the sequencing template. This table comes from immunoSEQ multiplex PCR, and its TCRdb copy is limited to in-frame clones, with some not included. Among about 97,000 clones listed, just under 60% were seen once. As to treatment: oral pan-JAK inhibitor, 5-10 mg twice daily. The receptor's source is a human donor with alopecia areata. Sequencing was performed on CD8+ T cells sorted from blood, taken at approximately week 60, from a patient treated with tofacitinib. The chain couples TRBV10-2 to TRBJ2-2; TRBD1 matches 11 bases. The CDR3 is CASRPGTGGTGELFF. CDR3 nucleotides: TGCGCCAGCAGACCCGGGACAGGGGGCACCGGGGAGCTGTTTTTT.